These 28 T cell receptor beta chains were sequenced from one sample in a study of blood T cell repertoires in COVID-19. Sequenced by immunoSEQ multiplex PCR; TCRdb stores in-frame clones only, minus some. The table lists 370,000 or so clones, over 75% of them singletons. The sample was PBMCs or T cells enriched from blood (not recorded which). Receptor source: a young man who had recovered from COVID-19.

This clone turned up a few times. The conserved closing phenylalanine or tryptophan is absent in this CDR3, likely reflecting a read error. Because the CDR3's place on the DNA is in doubt, the DNA is left out and the CDR3 is given as listed by TCRdb. The rearrangement uses TRBV30 and TRBJ2-7; the D segment call TRBD1 is taken from the table without a DNA check. From germline, CDR1 is GTSNPN and CDR2 SVGIG (reference sequence). Including both end residues, the CDR3 is 8 amino acids long. The CDR3 region is CAWSVQAN.

The rearrangement uses TRBV10-3 and TRBJ1-2, with unresolved D. This CDR3 contains 12 residues. V was pared by 0 bases and J by 8 bases, with 7 bases between. Looked up from germline, CDR1 is ENHRY and CDR2 is SYGVKD. The CDR3 region has the DNA TGTGCCATCAGTGAGTCTCAACTCGGCTACACCTTC. Amino acids: CAISESQLGYTF.

The chain combines TRBV11-2 with TRBJ2-1, with D perhaps matching TRBD1 (5 bases). V gave up 4 bases and J gave up 5 bases, with 21 bases separating them. The germline gives CDR1 SGHAT, CDR2 FQNNGV. CDR3 length: 17 amino acids. CDR3 nucleotide sequence: TGTGCCAGCAGCTCTCTCGGCCGACAGATAGGACACAATGAGCAGTTCTTC. It translates to CASSSLGRQIGHNEQFF.

This clone was seen only once. The chain recombines TRBV13 with TRBJ1-1, with D maybe TRBD1 (5 bases). Trimming removed 5 bases from V and 1 base from J, with 11 bases in between. This CDR3 is built from 14 residues. Per the germline V gene, CDR1 is PRHDT and CDR2 is FYEKMQ (reference sequence). The CDR3 bases are TGTGCCAGCAGCAAAGACAGTAGGAACACTGAAGCTTTCTTT. Protein: CASSKDSRNTEAFF. The full variable domain, with the rest looked up from reference TRBV13 and TRBJ1-1, is AAGVIQSPRHLIKEKRETATLKCYPIPRHDTVYWYQQGPGQDPQFLISFYEKMQSDKGSIPDRFSAQQFSDYHSELNMSSLELGDSALYFCASSKDSRNTEAFFGQGTRLTVV.

This clone was seen only a few times. The chain combines TRBV6-5 with TRBJ2-7, with a weak D call TRBD2 (6 bases). The CDR3 sequence is 16 residues long. Trimming cost V 0 bases and J 5 bases, with 17 bases left between them. Germline CDR1 reads MNHEY; CDR2 reads SVGAGI. CDR3 amino acids: CASSYSAAGGGHEQYF. The CDR3 bases are TGTGCCAGCAGTTACTCGGCGGCCGGGGGAGGTCACGAGCAGTACTTC.

This clone was recorded a few times. The CDR3 nucleotides are TGCGCCAGCAGCTTGGCGGAGGTTCCGCAGTTCTTC. It is translated as CASSLAEVPQFF. V and J are TRBV5-1 and TRBJ2-1; D might be TRBD2 (5 bases). Germline V lookup: CDR1 SGHRS, CDR2 YFSETQ. V was clipped by 0 bases and J by 12 bases, with 10 bases between them. The CDR3 extends over 12 amino acids. Using reference TRBV5-1 and TRBJ2-1 for the parts outside the CDR3, the full variable domain is KAGVTQTPRYLIKTRGQQVTLSCSPISGHRSVSWYQQTPGQGLQFLFEYFSETQRNKGNFPGRFSGRQFSNSRSEMNVSTLELGDSALYLCASSLAEVPQFFGPGTRLTVL.

This chain joins TRBV27 and TRBJ1-3; tentatively, D is TRBD1 (5 bases). This CDR3 is 13 amino acids long. CDR1 and CDR2 (germline): MNHEY, SMNVEV (reference sequence). V lost 5 bases, J lost 5 bases, and 10 bases lay in between. CDR3 sequence: CASSPQDRNTIYF. In DNA form, the CDR3 reads TGTGCCAGCAGTCCACAGGACCGAAACACCATATATTTT.

The chain recombines TRBV3-1 (or the pseudogene TRBV3-2) with TRBJ2-3; D unresolved. The CDR3 covers 12 residues. Looked up from germline, CDR1 is LGHDT and CDR2 is YNNKEL (reference sequence). V lost 3 bases, J lost 10 bases, and 11 bases lay in between. The CDR3 reads CASSQASGAQYF. The CDR3 DNA reads as TGTGCCAGCAGCCAGGCGAGTGGAGCGCAGTATTTT.

The chain recombines TRBV7-2 with TRBJ1-2; 8 bases align to TRBD1. CDR1 and CDR2 (germline): SGHTA, FQGNSA. The V gene end was trimmed by 4 bases and the J gene end by 4 bases; junction bases not matched to a gene: 8. The length of the CDR3 is 15 residues. The CDR3 DNA reads as TGTGCCAGCAGCTCCACAGGGGGAGCTAGCTATGGCTACACCTTC. This translates into CASSSTGGASYGYTF. The full variable domain, in which reference TRBV7-2 and TRBJ1-2 provide the parts outside the CDR3, is GAGVSQSPSNKVTEKGKDVELRCDPISGHTALYWYRQSLGQGLEFLIYFQGNSAPDKSGLPSDRFSAERTGGSVSTLTIQRTQQEDSAVYLCASSSTGGASYGYTFGSGTRLTVV.

V gene TRBV6-8 combines with J gene TRBJ1-1; 8 bases fit TRBD1. The junction had 8 bases not matched to a gene; V was cut back by 10 bases and J by 4 bases. Looked up from germline, CDR1 is MNHGY and CDR2 is SAAAGT. The CDR3 runs to 13 residues. The CDR3 loop reads CATLYRGCTEAFF. The CDR3 DNA sequence: TGTGCCACCCTTTACAGGGGGTGCACTGAAGCTTTCTTT.

In its sample, this clone was seen once. This rearrangement joins TRBV27 to TRBJ2-7; 11 bases match TRBD1. Germline assignment: CDR1 MNHEY and CDR2 SMNVEV (reference sequence). CDR3 length equals 14 residues. V lost 6 bases to trimming and J lost 6 bases; unmatched junction nucleotides: 7. CDR3 in amino acids: CASSLRTGGAEQYF. As DNA, the CDR3 is TGTGCCAGCAGCCTCAGGACAGGGGGCGCCGAGCAGTACTTC.

J is TRBJ1-2 and V is TRBV6-5, with 7 nucleotides matching TRBD1. V shed 8 bases, J shed 3 bases, and the junction held 9 bases outside the gene matches. The CDR3 runs 14 residues. From germline, CDR1 is MNHEY and CDR2 SVGAGI. The CDR3 DNA follows: TGTGCCAGCCTACGGGACAGAACATACTATGGCTACACCTTC. It yields the protein CASLRDRTYYGYTF.

This chain uses TRBV12-5 with TRBJ2-7, with 7 bases matching TRBD1. This CDR3 comprises 14 residues. CDR1 LGHNT and CDR2 FRNRAP come from the germline V gene. V was pared by 1 base and J by 3 bases, with 3 bases of the junction left unmatched. This CDR3 reads CASGLARQGYEQYF. CDR3 bases: TGTGCTAGTGGTTTGGCAAGACAGGGCTACGAGCAGTACTTC.

A remark on this clone: Other DNA sequences in the same sample also yield this CDR3. The V call is TRBV7-6, the J call TRBJ2-3, with D possibly TRBD2 on 6 matching bases. This CDR3 comprises 16 residues. Germline V CDR1 and CDR2: SGHVS, FNYEAQ. The V gene lost 1 base and the J gene lost 0 bases, with 11 bases spanning the gap. The CDR3: CASSLVAGRSTDTQYF. DNA for the CDR3: TGTGCCAGCAGCTTAGTCGCGGGAAGGAGCACAGATACGCAGTATTTT.

The rearrangement joins TRBV29-1 to TRBJ1-1; D not resolved. V lost 6 bases and J 4 bases, leaving 15 bases between the germline ends. Looked up from germline, CDR1 is SQVTM and CDR2 is ANQGSEA. This CDR3 is 13 amino acids long. The CDR3 is CSVVGVGVTEAFF. The DNA of the CDR3 is TGCAGCGTAGTTGGAGTAGGAGTCACTGAAGCTTTCTTT. The full variable domain, completed using reference TRBV29-1 and TRBJ1-1, is SAVISQKPSRDICQRGTSLTIQCQVDSQVTMMFWYRQQPGQSLTLIATANQGSEATYESGFVIDKFPISRPNLTFSTLTVSNMSPEDSSIYLCSVVGVGVTEAFFGQGTRLTVV.

The V gene is TRBV7-9, the J gene TRBJ2-1; D unresolved. Trimming shortened V by 0 bases and J by 7 bases, and 7 bases separated the two germline ends. CDR1 and CDR2 (germline): SEHNR, FQNEAQ (reference sequence). This CDR3 spans 13 amino acids. CDR3 sequence: CASSLAFRNEQFF. The CDR3 DNA follows: TGTGCCAGCAGCTTAGCGTTCCGGAATGAGCAGTTCTTC.

The chain links TRBV5-1 to TRBJ2-7; 9 bases are shared with TRBD1. Germline lookup yields CDR1 SGHRS and CDR2 YFSETQ. Trimming at V came to 4 bases and at J to 4 bases, leaving 6 bases not matched to a gene. There are 14 residues in the CDR3. CDR3 coding DNA: TGCGCCAGCAGCAGGGGACAGGGTGGTTACGAGCAGTACTTC. This sequence encodes CASSRGQGGYEQYF.

This clone was observed a handful of times. The rearrangement links TRBV6-1 to TRBJ1-6; tentative D call: TRBD1 (6 bases). Germline lookup yields CDR1 MNHNS and CDR2 SASEGT. V lost 4 bases to trimming and J lost 10 bases, with 23 bases between them. The CDR3 runs 17 residues. Here the CDR3 DNA reads TGTGCCAGCAGTGTAGCCTCCTCGCAGGGGCTCGGCTCACCCCTCCACTTT. Translation gives CASSVASSQGLGSPLHF.

This clone was counted once. This chain connects TRBV7-2 to TRBJ2-3; 13 nucleotides line up with TRBD2. V was pared by 0 bases and J by 6 bases, with 9 bases of the junction left unmatched. CDR3 length equals 18 residues. Germline V CDR1 and CDR2: SGHTA, FQGNSA. CDR3 coding DNA: TGTGCCAGCAGCTTAGCGGTACTAGCGGGGGGGCCTGGGGATACGCAGTATTTT. As protein: CASSLAVLAGGPGDTQYF.

The rearrangement uses TRBV6-2 or TRBV6-3 and TRBJ2-7; no clear D gene. There are 15 residues in the CDR3. V lost 5 bases and J 6 bases, leaving 20 bases between the germline ends. The germline CDR1 and CDR2 sequences are MNHEY and SVGEGT. CDR3 amino acids: CASSPADNESAEQYF. CDR3 nucleotide sequence: TGTGCCAGCAGTCCCGCCGACAATGAGTCTGCCGAGCAGTACTTC.

The table lists this clone with a count of one. This chain connects TRBV13 to TRBJ2-5; maybe TRBD2 (6 bases). Trimming removed 5 bases at V and 2 bases at J, with 12 bases between. The CDR3 has 14 residues. Germline assignment: CDR1 PRHDT and CDR2 FYEKMQ (reference sequence). The CDR3: CASSIGTVQETQYF. CDR3 in DNA: TGTGCCAGCAGCATCGGGACTGTACAAGAGACCCAGTACTTC.

The chain joins TRBV27 to TRBJ2-1; 10 positions agree with TRBD1. The V segment lost 6 bases and the J segment 6 bases; nucleotides outside the gene matches: 5. The CDR3 loop spans 14 amino acids. Per the germline V gene, CDR1 is MNHEY and CDR2 is SMNVEV (reference sequence). The CDR3 is CASSRDRGFNEQFF. CDR3 bases: TGTGCCAGCAGCCGGGACAGGGGTTTCAATGAGCAGTTCTTC.

CDR3 nucleotide sequence: TGTGCCACCAGCAGACTGGGGGGGAATCAGCCCCAGCATTTT. As protein: CATSRLGGNQPQHF. The chain employs TRBV15 and TRBJ1-5, with a possible D match to TRBD1 (5 bases). The CDR3 is 14 amino acids. Trimming took 2 bases from V and 4 from J, leaving 9 bases between them. The germline CDR1 and CDR2 sequences are LNHNV and YYDKDF (reference sequence).

This clone was recorded only once. The chain couples TRBV7-9 to TRBJ2-1; possibly TRBD1 for D (6 bases). V gave up 11 bases and J gave up 0 bases, with 29 bases separating them. The germline V gene encodes CDR1 SEHNR and CDR2 FQNEAQ (reference sequence). The CDR3 contains 19 residues. The CDR3 here is CAARGEQGYAVGSYNEQFF. CDR3 nucleotides: TGTGCCGCAAGGGGCGAGCAGGGGTACGCAGTTGGCTCCTACAATGAGCAGTTCTTC. The full variable domain, in which reference TRBV7-9 and TRBJ2-1 provide the parts outside the CDR3, is DTGVSQNPRHKITKRGQNVTFRCDPISEHNRLYWYRQTLGQGPEFLTYFQNEAQLEKSRLLSDRFSAERPKGSFSTLEIQRTEQGDSAMYLCAARGEQGYAVGSYNEQFFGPGTRLTVL.

This rearrangement joins TRBV18 to TRBJ2-3; weak D call: TRBD2 (5 bases). The V and J ends lost 2 bases and 6 bases respectively, with 6 bases between them. Germline assignment: CDR1 KGHSH and CDR2 LQKENI. The CDR3 has 12 residues. Here the CDR3 reads CASSPGEDTQYF. Here the CDR3 DNA reads TGTGCCAGCTCACCAGGGGAGGATACGCAGTATTTT.

The V gene is TRBV6-5, the J gene TRBJ1-3; tentative D call: TRBD1 (5 bases). Trimming left V 7 bases short and J 0 bases short, with 13 bases between. The V gene's germline CDR1 is MNHEY and CDR2 SVGAGI. This CDR3 has 15 residues. The CDR3 bases are TGTGCCAGCACACGACAGCCCTTCTCTGGAAACACCATATATTTT. Translating gives CASTRQPFSGNTIYF.

V and J are TRBV3-1 (or the pseudogene TRBV3-2) and TRBJ1-1, with 10 bases lining up with TRBD1. This CDR3 is 14 amino acids long. With 6 bases clipped from V and 5 bases from J, the junction kept 6 bases outside the gene matches. Looked up from germline, CDR1 is LGHDT and CDR2 is YNNKEL (reference sequence). CDR3 nucleotide sequence: TGTGCCAGCAGGGCGGGGGGACAGGGGACTGAAGCTTTCTTT. Translated, it gives CASRAGGQGTEAFF.

The chain employs TRBV19 and TRBJ1-5; a possible D gene is TRBD1 (6 bases). This CDR3 is built from 13 residues. V lost 5 bases and J 6 bases, leaving 11 bases between the germline ends. From germline, CDR1 is LNHDA and CDR2 SQIVND (reference sequence). CDR3: CASSEGVRQPQHF. DNA of the CDR3: TGTGCCAGTAGTGAGGGGGTTCGTCAGCCCCAGCATTTT. The whole variable domain, filled in from reference TRBV19 and TRBJ1-5, reads DGGITQSPKYLFRKEGQNVTLSCEQNLNHDAMYWYRQDPGQGLRLIYYSQIVNDFQKGDIAEGYSVSREKKESFPLTVTSAQKNPTAFYLCASSEGVRQPQHFGDGTRLSIL.